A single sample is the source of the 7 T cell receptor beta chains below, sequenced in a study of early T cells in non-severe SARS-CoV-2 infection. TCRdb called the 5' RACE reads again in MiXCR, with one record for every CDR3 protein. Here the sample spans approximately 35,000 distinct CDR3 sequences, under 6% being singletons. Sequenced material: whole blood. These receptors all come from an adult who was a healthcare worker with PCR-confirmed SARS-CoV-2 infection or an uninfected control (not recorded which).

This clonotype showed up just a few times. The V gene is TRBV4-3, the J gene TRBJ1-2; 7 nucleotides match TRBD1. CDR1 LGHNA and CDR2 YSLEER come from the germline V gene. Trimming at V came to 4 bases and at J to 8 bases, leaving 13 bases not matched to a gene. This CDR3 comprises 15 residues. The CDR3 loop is CASSPGQDNSFGYTF. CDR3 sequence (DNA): TGCGCCAGCAGCCCCGGACAGGACAACTCTTTCGGCTACACCTTC.

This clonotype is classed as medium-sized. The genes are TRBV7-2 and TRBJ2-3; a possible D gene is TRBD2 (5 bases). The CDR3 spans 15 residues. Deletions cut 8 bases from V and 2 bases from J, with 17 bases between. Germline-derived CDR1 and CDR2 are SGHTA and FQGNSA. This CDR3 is CASALVDKVTDTQYF. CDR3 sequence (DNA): TGTGCCAGCGCACTAGTAGATAAGGTCACAGATACGCAGTATTTT.

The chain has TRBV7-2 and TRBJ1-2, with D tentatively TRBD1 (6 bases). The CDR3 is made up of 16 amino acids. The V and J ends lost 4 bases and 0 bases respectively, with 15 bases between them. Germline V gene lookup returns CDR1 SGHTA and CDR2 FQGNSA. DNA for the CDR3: TGTGCCAGCAGCTCTCCGGGGACATGGGCTAACTATGGCTACACCTTC. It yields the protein CASSSPGTWANYGYTF.

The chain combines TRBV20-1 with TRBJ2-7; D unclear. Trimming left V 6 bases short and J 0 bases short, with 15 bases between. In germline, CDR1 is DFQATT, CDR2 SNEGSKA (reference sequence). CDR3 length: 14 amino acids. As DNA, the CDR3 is TGCAGTGCGTCCTCCGTCGTTTACTCCTACGAGCAGTACTTC. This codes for CSASSVVYSYEQYF.

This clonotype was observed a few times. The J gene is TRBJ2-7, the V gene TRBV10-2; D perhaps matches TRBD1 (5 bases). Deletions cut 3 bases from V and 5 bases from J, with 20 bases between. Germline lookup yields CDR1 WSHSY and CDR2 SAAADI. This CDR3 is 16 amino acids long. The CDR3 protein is CASSERGSFNTHEQYF. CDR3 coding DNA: TGCGCCAGCAGTGAAAGGGGCAGCTTTAATACCCACGAGCAGTACTTC.

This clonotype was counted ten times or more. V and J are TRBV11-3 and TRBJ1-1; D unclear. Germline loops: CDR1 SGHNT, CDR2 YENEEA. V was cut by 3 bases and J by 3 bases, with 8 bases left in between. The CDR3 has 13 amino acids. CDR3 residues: CASSFGVYTEAFF. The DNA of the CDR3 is TGTGCCAGCAGCTTCGGGGTCTACACTGAAGCTTTCTTT.

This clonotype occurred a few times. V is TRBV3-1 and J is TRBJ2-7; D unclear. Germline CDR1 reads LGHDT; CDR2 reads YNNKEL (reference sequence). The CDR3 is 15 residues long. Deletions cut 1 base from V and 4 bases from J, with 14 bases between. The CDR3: CASSQGGRNFYEQYF. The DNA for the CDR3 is TGTGCCAGCAGCCAAGGTGGGCGTAATTTTTACGAGCAGTACTTC.